This T cell receptor (beta chain) originates from a study of cytomegalovirus exposure and HLA in healthy donors. On the study more broadly: Samples from HLA-typed donors yielded about 85 million unique TCRs in an early data release. Study outcomes and limitations: A later analysis found common viral pathogens apparently linked to several of the most significant clusters. Later analysis found that TCR beta chains associated with HLA were more clonally expanded than other, equally common chains.

A note on this clone: Its antigen is not known.

There are 14 residues in the CDR3. V gave up 5 bases and J gave up 8 bases; unmatched junction bases: 9. Germline lookup yields CDR1 SGHTA and CDR2 FQGNSA. Vbeta (60) and Jbeta (13) primers were used in the PCR. Clones were read by immunoSEQ multiplex PCR, and TCRdb kept only the in-frame ones, dropping some. This table has about 210,000 clones, 75% to 85% appearing once. Input material: PBMCs. This receptor was obtained from a male donor in good health and CMV-seropositive. The chain joins TRBV7-2 to TRBJ2-1; 7 bases map to TRBD2. CDR3 in amino acids: CASSPRGVIDEQFF. Written as DNA, the CDR3 is TGTGCCAGCAGCCCCCGGGGGGTAATCGATGAGCAGTTCTTC.